These 3 T cell receptor beta chains share one sample of origin, sequenced in a study of Tregs in tolerant kidney transplant recipients. Method: immunoSEQ multiplex PCR; TCRdb's copy keeps in-frame clones and lacks some. Among approximately 60,000 clones, 80% to 90% were seen once, and the ten largest hold 4% to 6.5%. Sequencing used CD4+ T cells from blood. These receptors were collected from a human donor in good health.

The rearrangement uses TRBV30 and TRBJ2-5; 8 nucleotides line up with TRBD2. Per the germline V gene, CDR1 is GTSNPN and CDR2 is SVGIG (reference sequence). V shed 0 bases and J 3 bases; nucleotides not matched to a gene: 0. This CDR3 spans 13 amino acids. The CDR3 DNA is TGTGCCTGGAGTGTACTAGCGGAAGAGACCCAGTACTTC. Translating gives CAWSVLAEETQYF. Full variable domain (outside the CDR3, taken from reference TRBV30 and TRBJ2-5): SQTIHQWPATLVQPVGSPLSLECTVEGTSNPNLYWYRQAAGRGLQLLFYSVGIGQISSEVPQNLSASRPQDRQFILSSKKLLLSDSGFYLCAWSVLAEETQYFGPGTRLLVL.

The DNA of the CDR3 is TGCGCCAGCAGCCCCAGCAAAGGGGCAACTAATGAAAAACTGTTTTTT. Amino acid sequence: CASSPSKGATNEKLFF. This chain links TRBV4-3 with TRBJ1-4; possibly TRBD1 for D (5 bases). The CDR3 covers 16 residues. Germline V gives CDR1 LGHNA, CDR2 YSLEER. V was clipped by 4 bases and J by 0 bases, with 12 bases between them.

The rearrangement joins TRBV19 to TRBJ2-2; 10 positions agree with TRBD2. The CDR3 is made up of 15 amino acids. V dropped 4 bases and J dropped 6; count of bases not matched to a gene: 5. Germline CDR1 reads LNHDA; CDR2 reads SQIVND (reference sequence). The DNA for the CDR3 is TGTGCCAGTAGTAAAGGGACTAGCGTCGCCGGGGAGCTGTTTTTT. The encoded protein is CASSKGTSVAGELFF.